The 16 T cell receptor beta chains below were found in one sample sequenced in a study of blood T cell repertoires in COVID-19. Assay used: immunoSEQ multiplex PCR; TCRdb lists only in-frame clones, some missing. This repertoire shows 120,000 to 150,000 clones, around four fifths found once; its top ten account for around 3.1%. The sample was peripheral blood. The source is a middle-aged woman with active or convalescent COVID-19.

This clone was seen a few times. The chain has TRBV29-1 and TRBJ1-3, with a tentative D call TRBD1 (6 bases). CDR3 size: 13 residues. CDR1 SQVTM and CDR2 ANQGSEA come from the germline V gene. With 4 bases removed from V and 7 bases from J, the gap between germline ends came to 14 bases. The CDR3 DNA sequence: TGCAGCGTTGTGGCGGGGGCGAGGAACACCATATATTTT. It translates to CSVVAGARNTIYF.

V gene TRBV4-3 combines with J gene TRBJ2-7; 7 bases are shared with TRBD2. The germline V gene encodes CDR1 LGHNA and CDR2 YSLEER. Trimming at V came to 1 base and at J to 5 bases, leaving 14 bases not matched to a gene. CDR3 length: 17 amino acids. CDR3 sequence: CASSQGGLPGPPDEQYF. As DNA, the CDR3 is TGCGCCAGCAGCCAAGGGGGACTACCGGGACCTCCCGACGAGCAGTACTTC.

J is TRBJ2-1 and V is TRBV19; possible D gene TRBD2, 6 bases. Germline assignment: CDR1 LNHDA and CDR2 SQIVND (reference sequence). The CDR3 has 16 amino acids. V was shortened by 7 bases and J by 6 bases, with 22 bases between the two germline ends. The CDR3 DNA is TGTGCCAGTAACCTCCGCGGGGTTTCTGGTTTCAATGAGCAGTTCTTC. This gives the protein CASNLRGVSGFNEQFF.

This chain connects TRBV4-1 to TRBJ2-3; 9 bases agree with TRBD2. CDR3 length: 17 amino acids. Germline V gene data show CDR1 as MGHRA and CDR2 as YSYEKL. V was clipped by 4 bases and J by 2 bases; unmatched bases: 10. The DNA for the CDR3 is TGCGCCAGCAGCCCGGGGCGGGGGGGCGACCTCACAGATACGCAGTATTTT. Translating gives CASSPGRGGDLTDTQYF.

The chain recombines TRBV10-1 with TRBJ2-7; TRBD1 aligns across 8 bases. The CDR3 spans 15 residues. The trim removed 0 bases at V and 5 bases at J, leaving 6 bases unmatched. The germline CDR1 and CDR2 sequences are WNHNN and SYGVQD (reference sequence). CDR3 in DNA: TGCGCCAGCAGTGAGTCCGCGGGACAGGTCCACGAGCAGTACTTC. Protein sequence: CASSESAGQVHEQYF.

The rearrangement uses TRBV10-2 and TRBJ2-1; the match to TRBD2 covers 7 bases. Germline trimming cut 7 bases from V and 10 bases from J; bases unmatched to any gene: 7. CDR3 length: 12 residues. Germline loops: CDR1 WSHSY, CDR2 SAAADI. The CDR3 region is CASTWEGREQFF. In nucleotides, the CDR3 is TGCGCCAGCACGTGGGAGGGCCGGGAGCAGTTCTTC.

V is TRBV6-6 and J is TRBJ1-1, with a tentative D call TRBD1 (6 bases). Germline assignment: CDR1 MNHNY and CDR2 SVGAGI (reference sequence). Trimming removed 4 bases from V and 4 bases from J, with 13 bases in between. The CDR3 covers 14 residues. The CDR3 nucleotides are TGTGCCAGCAGTTTAACAGGGTCGGTCACTGAAGCTTTCTTT. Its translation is CASSLTGSVTEAFF.

The CDR3 region is CASSSPGNEQFF. The CDR3 DNA sequence: TGTGCCAGCAGTTCCCCGGGCAATGAGCAGTTCTTC. The genes are TRBV28 and TRBJ2-1; D remains ambiguous. Germline CDR1 and CDR2: MDHEN and SYDVKM. The CDR3 has 12 amino acids. Trimming shortened V by 4 bases and J by 6 bases, and 7 bases separated the two germline ends.

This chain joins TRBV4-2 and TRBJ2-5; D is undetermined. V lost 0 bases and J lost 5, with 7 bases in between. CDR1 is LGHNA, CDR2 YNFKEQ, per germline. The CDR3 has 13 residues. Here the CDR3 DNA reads TGTGCCAGCAGCCAAGATCCCCGGGAGACCCAGTACTTC. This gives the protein CASSQDPRETQYF.

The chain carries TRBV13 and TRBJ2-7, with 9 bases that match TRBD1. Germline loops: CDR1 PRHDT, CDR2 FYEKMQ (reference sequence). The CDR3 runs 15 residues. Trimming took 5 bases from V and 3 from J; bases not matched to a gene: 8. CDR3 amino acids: CASSLNGQGYYEQYF. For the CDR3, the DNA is TGTGCCAGCAGCCTTAATGGACAGGGGTACTACGAGCAGTACTTC.

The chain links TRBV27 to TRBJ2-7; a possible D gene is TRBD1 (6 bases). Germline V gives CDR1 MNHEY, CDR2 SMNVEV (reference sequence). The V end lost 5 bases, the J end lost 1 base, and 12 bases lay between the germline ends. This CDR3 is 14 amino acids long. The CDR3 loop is CASSPRQGSYEQYF. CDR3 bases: TGTGCCAGCAGTCCCCGGCAGGGGTCCTACGAGCAGTACTTC.

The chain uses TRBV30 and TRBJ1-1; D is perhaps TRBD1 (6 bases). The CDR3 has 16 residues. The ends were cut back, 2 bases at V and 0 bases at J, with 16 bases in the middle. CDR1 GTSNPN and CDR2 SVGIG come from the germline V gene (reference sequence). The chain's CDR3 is CAWSNIQGRLNTEAFF. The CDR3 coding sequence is TGTGCCTGGAGTAATATACAGGGCCGGCTGAACACTGAAGCTTTCTTT.

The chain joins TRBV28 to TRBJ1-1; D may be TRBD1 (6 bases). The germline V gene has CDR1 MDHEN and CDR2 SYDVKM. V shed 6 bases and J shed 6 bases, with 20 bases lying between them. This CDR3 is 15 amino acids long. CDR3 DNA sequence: TGTGCCAGCAGGCCCTACAGGGAGAGGATCGCTGAAGCTTTCTTT. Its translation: CASRPYRERIAEAFF. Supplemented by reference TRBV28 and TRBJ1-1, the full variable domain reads DVKVTQSSRYLVKRTGEKVFLECVQDMDHENMFWYRQDPGLGLRLIYFSYDVKMKEKGDIPEGYSVSREKKERFSLILESASTNQTSMYLCASRPYRERIAEAFFGQGTRLTVV.

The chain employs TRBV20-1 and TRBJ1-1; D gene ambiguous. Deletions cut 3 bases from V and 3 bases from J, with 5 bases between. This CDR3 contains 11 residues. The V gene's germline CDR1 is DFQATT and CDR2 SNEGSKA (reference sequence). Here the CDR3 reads CSARAYTEAFF. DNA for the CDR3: TGCAGTGCTAGGGCATACACTGAAGCTTTCTTT.

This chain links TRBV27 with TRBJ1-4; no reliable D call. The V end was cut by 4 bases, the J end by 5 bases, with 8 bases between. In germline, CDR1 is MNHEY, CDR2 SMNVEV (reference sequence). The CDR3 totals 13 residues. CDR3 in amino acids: CASSSSPNEKLFF. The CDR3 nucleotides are TGTGCCAGCAGTTCATCCCCGAATGAAAAACTGTTTTTT.

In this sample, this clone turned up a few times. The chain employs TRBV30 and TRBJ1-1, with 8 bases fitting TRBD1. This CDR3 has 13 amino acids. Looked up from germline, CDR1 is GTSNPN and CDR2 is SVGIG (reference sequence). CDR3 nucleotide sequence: TGTGTTACACGTCAGGGGGCGGGCACTGAAGCTTTCTTT. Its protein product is CVTRQGAGTEAFF.